This T cell receptor beta chain was sequenced during a study of blood T cell repertoires in COVID-19. In the study overall: Collection of acute and convalescent COVID-19 samples took place in the United States, Italy and Spain. Nucleic acid was either cDNA or gDNA, and it came from T cells, B-cell-depleted T cells, or PBMCs.

V shed 4 bases and J 7 bases; nucleotides not matched to a gene: 10. There are 16 residues in the CDR3. The germline CDR1 and CDR2 sequences are MGHRA and YSYEKL. TCRdb's table, derived via immunoSEQ multiplex PCR, lists solely in-frame clones and lacks some. The table records around 30,000 clones, approximately 90% of them present only once. Sequencing used peripheral blood. The sequence was collected from a human donor in a cohort sampled during active COVID-19. The genes are TRBV4-1 and TRBJ2-2; 9 bases line up with TRBD2. The CDR3 reads CASSRGTSPVSGELFF. CDR3 nucleotides: TGCGCCAGCAGCCGCGGGACTAGCCCCGTAAGCGGGGAGCTGTTTTTT.